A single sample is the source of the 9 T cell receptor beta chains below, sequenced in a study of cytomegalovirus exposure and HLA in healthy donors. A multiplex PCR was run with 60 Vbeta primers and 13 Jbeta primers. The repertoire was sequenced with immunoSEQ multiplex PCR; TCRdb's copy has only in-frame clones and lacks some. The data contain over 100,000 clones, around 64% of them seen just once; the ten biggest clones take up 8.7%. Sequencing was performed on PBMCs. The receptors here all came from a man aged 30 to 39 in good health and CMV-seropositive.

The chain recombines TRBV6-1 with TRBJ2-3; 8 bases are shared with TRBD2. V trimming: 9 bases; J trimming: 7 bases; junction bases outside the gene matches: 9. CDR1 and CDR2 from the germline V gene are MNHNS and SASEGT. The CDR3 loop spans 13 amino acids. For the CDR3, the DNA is TGTGCCAGTTGGGACGGGGGGGCTAATACGCAGTATTTT. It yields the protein CASWDGGANTQYF.

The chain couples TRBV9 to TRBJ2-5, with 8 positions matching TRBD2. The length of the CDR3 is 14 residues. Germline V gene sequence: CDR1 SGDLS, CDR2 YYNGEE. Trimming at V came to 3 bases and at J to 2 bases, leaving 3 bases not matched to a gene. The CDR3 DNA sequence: TGTGCCAGCAGCGGTAGCGGGGCACAAGAGACCCAGTACTTC. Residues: CASSGSGAQETQYF.

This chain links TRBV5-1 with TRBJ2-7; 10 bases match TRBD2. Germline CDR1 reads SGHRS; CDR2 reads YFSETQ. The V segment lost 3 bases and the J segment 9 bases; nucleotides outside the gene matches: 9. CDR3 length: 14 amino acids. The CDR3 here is CASSSVLAGDAQYF. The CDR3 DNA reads TGCGCCAGCAGCTCGGTCCTAGCGGGGGACGCGCAGTACTTC.

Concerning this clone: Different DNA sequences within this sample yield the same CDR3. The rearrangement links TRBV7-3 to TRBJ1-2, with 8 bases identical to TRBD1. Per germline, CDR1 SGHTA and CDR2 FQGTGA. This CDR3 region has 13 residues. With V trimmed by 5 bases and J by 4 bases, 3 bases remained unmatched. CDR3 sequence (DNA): TGTGCCAGCAGCCCCGGACAGGGCTATGGCTACACCTTC. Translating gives CASSPGQGYGYTF.

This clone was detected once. CDR3 sequence: CASSLAEAGPTEAFF. For the CDR3, the DNA is TGTGCCAGCAGCTTAGCCGAAGCGGGGCCCACTGAAGCTTTCTTT. The chain couples TRBV7-6 to TRBJ1-1, with D maybe TRBD1 (5 bases). The CDR3 is 15 residues long. CDR1 is SGHVS and CDR2 is FNYEAQ in the germline V gene. With 0 bases removed from V and 4 bases from J, the gap between germline ends came to 12 bases.

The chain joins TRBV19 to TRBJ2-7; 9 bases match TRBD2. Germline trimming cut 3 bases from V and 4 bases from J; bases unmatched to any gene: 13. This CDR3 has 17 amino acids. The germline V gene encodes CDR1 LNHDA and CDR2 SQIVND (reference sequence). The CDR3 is CASSIRVRREGRYEQYV. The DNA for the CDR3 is TGTGCCAGTAGTATTCGGGTCAGGCGGGAGGGCCGGTACGAGCAGTACGTC.

DNA for the CDR3: TGTGCCAGCAGCTCCAGGGGACCGGAGACCCAGTACTTC. Translated, it gives CASSSRGPETQYF. The V gene is TRBV7-9, the J gene TRBJ2-5; D is possibly TRBD1 (6 bases). Germline V gene sequence: CDR1 SEHNR, CDR2 FQNEAQ (reference sequence). The CDR3 has 13 amino acids. With 4 bases removed from V and 5 bases from J, the gap between germline ends came to 11 bases.

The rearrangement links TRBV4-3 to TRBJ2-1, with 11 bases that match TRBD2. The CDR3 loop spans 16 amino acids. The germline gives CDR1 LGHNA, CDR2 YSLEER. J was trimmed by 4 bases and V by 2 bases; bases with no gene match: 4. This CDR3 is CASSQLGTSGYNEQFF. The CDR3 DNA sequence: TGCGCCAGCAGCCAATTGGGGACTAGCGGTTACAATGAGCAGTTCTTC.

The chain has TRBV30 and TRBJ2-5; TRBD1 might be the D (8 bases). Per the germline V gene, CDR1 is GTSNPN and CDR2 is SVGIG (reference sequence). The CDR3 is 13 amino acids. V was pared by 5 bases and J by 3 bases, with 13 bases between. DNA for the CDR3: TGTGCCTGGTACAGGGGGGGAAAAGAGACCCAGTACTTC. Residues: CAWYRGGKETQYF.